Listed below are T cell receptor beta chains from one sample, sequenced in a study of T cell changes during pregnancy in multiple sclerosis. Libraries were prepared by immunoSEQ multiplex PCR; TCRdb keeps only in-frame clonotypes and omits some of them. The data show about 71,000 clones, roughly nine tenths seen once. The sequencing here drew on peripheral blood, taken in the third trimester of pregnancy. Receptors originate from a female donor with multiple sclerosis, enrolled in a pregnancy study. The CDR3 runs from the conserved cysteine through the conserved F or W.

V	J	CDR3
TRBV5-1	TRBJ1-6	CASSFGQAYNSPLHF
TRBV30	TRBJ2-7	CAVLAGVDEQYF
TRBV7-8	TRBJ2-2	CASSLEARGLSGELFF
TRBV5-1	TRBJ2-7	CASSLGGPYEQYF
TRBV19	TRBJ2-5	CASSINRGETQYF
TRBV29-1	TRBJ2-7	CSVLGTSENLSEQYF
TRBV10-2	TRBJ1-1	CASSEFPGDTEAFF
TRBV2	TRBJ1-5	CASRGTGGHQPQHF
TRBV5-5	TRBJ2-1	CASSFRTSSNEQFF
TRBV16	TRBJ1-3	CASSHVKGAFGSAIYF
TRBV5-6	TRBJ2-6	CASSWTGGSGANVLTF
TRBV7-9	TRBJ1-1	CASCAGDTEAFF
TRBV27	TRBJ1-1	CASSMRVNTEAFF
TRBV13	TRBJ2-3	CASSYRMGAGDTQYF
TRBV9	TRBJ2-2	CASTVSTSDHSKTNTGELFF
TRBV7-2	TRBJ2-1	CASSLTSGGSYEQFF
TRBV7-9	TRBJ2-1	CASSLFSGADEQFF
TRBV4-3	TRBJ1-4	CASSQGQAQNEKLFF
TRBV4-3	TRBJ2-1	CASSQDTLKTGVNEQFF
TRBV6-5	TRBJ1-1	CASRRLLNTEAFF
TRBV5-1	TRBJ2-2	CASSSKTGSAGELFF
TRBV4-1	TRBJ2-1	CASSLLQGSEQFF
TRBV6-4	TRBJ2-1	CASTASVGSYNEQFF
TRBV18	TRBJ2-3	CASSPQAPRDTQYF
TRBV2	TRBJ1-5	CASSIQAKLNQPQHF
TRBV7-6	TRBJ2-6	CASSTRQGLLSGANVLTF
TRBV6-4	TRBJ2-7	CASSIFQGASYEQYF
TRBV28	TRBJ1-2	CASSDGDHYGYTF
TRBV2	TRBJ1-2	CASSETDRLEGYTF
TRBV6-1	TRBJ2-7	CASFAGRLYEQYF
TRBV10-3	TRBJ2-7	CAINFDRAYEQYF
TRBV6-5	TRBJ1-2	CASSYSSVHGYTF
TRBV7-9	TRBJ2-1	CASSPGRGKINEQFF